The 32 T cell receptor beta chains presented below share a single source sample, sequenced in a study of cytomegalovirus exposure and HLA in healthy donors. 60 Vbeta and 13 Jbeta primers were used in PCR. Libraries were prepared by immunoSEQ multiplex PCR; TCRdb keeps only in-frame clonotypes and omits some of them. This sample has 130,000 or so clones, with roughly 80% found just once. The specimen sequenced was PBMCs. Receptor source: a male donor in good health and CMV-seronegative.

This clone was seen a single time. CDR3 nucleotide sequence: TGCGCCAGCAGCTTGGAGGGGACCGGGGAGCTGTTTTTT. Protein product: CASSLEGTGELFF. The chain links TRBV5-1 to TRBJ2-2; possibly TRBD1 for D (5 bases). This CDR3 is built from 13 residues. V was cut by 0 bases and J by 5 bases, with 5 bases left in between. Germline CDR1 SGHRS, CDR2 YFSETQ.

The V gene is TRBV7-9, the J gene TRBJ2-7; 10 bases fit TRBD1. V lost 4 bases to trimming and J lost 0 bases; unmatched junction nucleotides: 12. The length of the CDR3 is 18 residues. The germline V gene encodes CDR1 SEHNR and CDR2 FQNEAQ (reference sequence). The CDR3 sequence: CASSSPDRDRGNSYEQYF. The CDR3 nucleotides read TGTGCCAGCAGCTCCCCCGATAGGGACAGGGGTAACTCCTACGAGCAGTACTTC. The entire variable domain, with the rest obtained from reference TRBV7-9 and TRBJ2-7, is as follows: DTGVSQNPRHKITKRGQNVTFRCDPISEHNRLYWYRQTLGQGPEFLTYFQNEAQLEKSRLLSDRFSAERPKGSFSTLEIQRTEQGDSAMYLCASSSPDRDRGNSYEQYFGPGTRLTVT.

The J gene is TRBJ2-7, the V gene TRBV6-5; possibly TRBD2 for D (6 bases). CDR1 and CDR2 from the germline V gene are MNHEY and SVGAGI. Trimming left V 6 bases short and J 2 bases short, with 17 bases between. The CDR3 is made up of 15 amino acids. This chain's CDR3 is CASSRGGDSPYEQYF. As DNA, the CDR3 is TGTGCCAGCAGCCGGGGCGGGGATTCCCCCTACGAGCAGTACTTC.

V usage is TRBV27 and J usage is TRBJ2-3, with D possibly matching TRBD2 (6 bases). The ends were cut back, 5 bases at V and 0 bases at J, with 9 bases in the middle. CDR1 and CDR2 from the germline V gene are MNHEY and SMNVEV (reference sequence). The CDR3 has 14 amino acids. CDR3 region: CASSGSGSTDTQYF. The CDR3 DNA is TGTGCCAGCAGTGGTAGCGGTAGCACAGATACGCAGTATTTT.

The J gene is TRBJ2-7, the V gene TRBV30; 8 bases align to TRBD1. Germline CDR1 GTSNPN, CDR2 SVGIG (reference sequence). The V gene end was trimmed by 1 base and the J gene end by 8 bases; junction bases not matched to a gene: 10. The CDR3 consists of 14 residues. CDR3 in DNA: TGTGCCTGGAGTGAAGACAGGGGCACTGGGAAGCAGTACTTC. It yields the protein CAWSEDRGTGKQYF. Full variable domain (outside the CDR3, taken from reference TRBV30 and TRBJ2-7): SQTIHQWPATLVQPVGSPLSLECTVEGTSNPNLYWYRQAAGRGLQLLFYSVGIGQISSEVPQNLSASRPQDRQFILSSKKLLLSDSGFYLCAWSEDRGTGKQYFGPGTRLTVT.

The J gene is TRBJ2-2, the V gene TRBV5-5, with TRBD1 identical over 7 bases. With 4 bases clipped from V and 1 base from J, the junction kept 10 bases outside the gene matches. The CDR3 extends over 17 amino acids. Germline V CDR1 and CDR2: SGHKS, YYEKEE (reference sequence). DNA of the CDR3: TGTGCCAGCAGCCCCCTGGCCGGGACAGTGAACACCGGGGAGCTGTTTTTT. This gives the protein CASSPLAGTVNTGELFF.

Details on this clone: This specimen includes other DNA sequences encoding the same CDR3. This chain joins TRBV28 and TRBJ1-6; TRBD1 agrees at 10 bases. V shed 5 bases, J shed 7 bases, and the junction held 5 bases outside the gene matches. The CDR3 totals 15 residues. Germline CDR1 reads MDHEN; CDR2 reads SYDVKM. The CDR3 DNA reads TGTGCCAGCAGTCTCCCGGGACAGGGGAATTCACCCCTCCACTTT. It specifies CASSLPGQGNSPLHF.

The chain couples TRBV9 to TRBJ2-1; the D gene is possibly TRBD1 (6 bases). This CDR3 spans 14 amino acids. Trimming pared 2 bases from V and 3 bases from J, leaving 9 bases between. Germline CDR1 reads SGDLS; CDR2 reads YYNGEE. The CDR3 coding sequence is TGTGCCAGCAGCGTGGGGGCCCTCTACAATGAGCAGTTCTTC. This sequence encodes CASSVGALYNEQFF.

Only one count was recorded for this clone. The chain couples TRBV19 to TRBJ1-1; the D gene is possibly TRBD1 (6 bases). This CDR3 comprises 14 residues. Trimming removed 5 bases from V and 1 base from J, with 11 bases in between. Per the germline V gene, CDR1 is LNHDA and CDR2 is SQIVND (reference sequence). CDR3 in DNA: TGTGCCAGTAGTGAGGGACATTCGAACACTGAAGCTTTCTTT. Translated, it gives CASSEGHSNTEAFF. Drawing the rest from reference TRBV19 and TRBJ1-1, the complete variable domain is DGGITQSPKYLFRKEGQNVTLSCEQNLNHDAMYWYRQDPGQGLRLIYYSQIVNDFQKGDIAEGYSVSREKKESFPLTVTSAQKNPTAFYLCASSEGHSNTEAFFGQGTRLTVV.

This clone appeared a few times. V usage is TRBV7-2 and J usage is TRBJ2-7; D possibly corresponds to TRBD2 (5 bases). The germline CDR1 and CDR2 sequences are SGHTA and FQGNSA. Trimming shortened V by 5 bases and J by 2 bases, and 16 bases separated the two germline ends. The CDR3 sequence is 15 residues long. CDR3 residues: CASSLSPAVTYEQYF. The CDR3 DNA follows: TGTGCCAGCAGCCTTTCCCCAGCGGTAACCTACGAGCAGTACTTC.

The chain recombines TRBV30 with TRBJ1-1; D gene ambiguous. The CDR3 has 12 residues. Germline V gene sequence: CDR1 GTSNPN, CDR2 SVGIG (reference sequence). Trimming left V 2 bases short and J 8 bases short, with 12 bases between. CDR3 region: CAWSPTYREAFF. CDR3 in DNA: TGTGCCTGGAGTCCTACGTATCGAGAAGCTTTCTTT.

CDR3 amino acids: CASSSTFVDRANTEAFF. CDR3 coding DNA: TGTGCCAGCAGTTCTACCTTTGTGGACAGGGCCAACACTGAAGCTTTCTTT. This chain links TRBV28 with TRBJ1-1; 8 bases match TRBD1. The CDR3 sequence is 17 residues long. J lost 2 bases, V lost 4 bases, and 12 bases had no gene match. CDR1 is MDHEN and CDR2 is SYDVKM in the germline V gene.

The chain employs TRBV4-3 and TRBJ2-3; possibly TRBD2 for D (6 bases). This CDR3 is built from 15 residues. Germline lookup yields CDR1 LGHNA and CDR2 YSLEER. Trimming cost V 0 bases and J 2 bases, with 9 bases left between them. The CDR3 spells CASSQDPGVTDTQYF. CDR3 DNA sequence: TGCGCCAGCAGCCAAGATCCGGGGGTCACAGATACGCAGTATTTT.

V and J are TRBV7-2 and TRBJ2-7; D is unresolved. The germline V and J ends were trimmed by 1 base and 1 base, with 11 bases remaining between them. The CDR3 has 15 residues. Germline CDR1 SGHTA, CDR2 FQGNSA. CDR3 residues: CASSLEVTQSYEQYF. In nucleotides, the CDR3 is TGTGCCAGCAGCTTAGAGGTGACTCAGTCCTACGAGCAGTACTTC.

This clone was counted once. J is TRBJ2-7 and V is TRBV2, with TRBD2 matching over 8 bases. Germline CDR1 and CDR2: SNHLY and FYNNEI. The V segment lost 6 bases and the J segment 2 bases; nucleotides outside the gene matches: 9. The CDR3 covers 15 residues. CDR3 region: CASRRPGLVTYEQYF. The CDR3 nucleotides are TGTGCCAGCAGGCGACCGGGACTAGTCACCTACGAGCAGTACTTC.

The chain employs TRBV4-2 and TRBJ2-5; 10 nucleotides agree with TRBD1. Germline V CDR1 and CDR2: LGHNA, YNFKEQ. The CDR3 consists of 18 residues. V was clipped by 1 base and J by 8 bases; unmatched bases: 16. The CDR3 region has the DNA TGTGCCAGCAGCCAAGGTACTGGGGACAGGGGAAGATTTATCACCCAGTACTTC. This encodes CASSQGTGDRGRFITQYF.

The V gene is TRBV30, the J gene TRBJ2-1; TRBD2 is a possible D gene (8 bases). The CDR3 length is 15 residues. Germline assignment: CDR1 GTSNPN and CDR2 SVGIG (reference sequence). Trimming stripped 2 bases from V and 2 bases from J, with 13 bases between. CDR3: CAWSHGRGPYNEQFF. The DNA for the CDR3 is TGTGCCTGGAGTCACGGGAGGGGGCCCTACAATGAGCAGTTCTTC.

This clone was observed a handful of times. The chain employs TRBV4-3 and TRBJ2-3; 8 nucleotides agree with TRBD2. Germline assignment: CDR1 LGHNA and CDR2 YSLEER. V dropped 4 bases and J dropped 0; count of bases not matched to a gene: 6. There are 16 residues in the CDR3. The chain's CDR3 is CASSPLAGISTDTQYF. In nucleotides, the CDR3 is TGCGCCAGCAGCCCCTTAGCGGGGATAAGCACAGATACGCAGTATTTT.

V and J are TRBV7-8 and TRBJ1-4; 9 bases match TRBD1. The CDR3 length is 14 residues. Germline V gene sequence: CDR1 SGHVS, CDR2 FQNEAQ. V shed 0 bases and J 10 bases; nucleotides not matched to a gene: 3. CDR3: CASSLAGTGLKLFF. The CDR3 DNA reads TGTGCCAGCAGCTTAGCGGGGACAGGGCTAAAACTGTTTTTT.

The chain couples TRBV7-2 to TRBJ2-7; 10 bases align to TRBD1. J gave up 3 bases and V 3 bases, and 5 bases lay outside the gene matches. There are 15 residues in the CDR3. Germline V gene sequence: CDR1 SGHTA, CDR2 FQGNSA. This CDR3 is CASSLGQGQHYEQYF. For the CDR3, the DNA is TGTGCCAGCAGCTTGGGACAGGGGCAACACTACGAGCAGTACTTC.

This clone has only one observation. The CDR3, as DNA: TGTGCCAGCTCGTATTCCTTGGGCGATGAGCAGTTCTTC. This codes for CASSYSLGDEQFF. V and J are TRBV18 and TRBJ2-1; D call uncertain. The CDR3 runs to 13 residues. V lost 6 bases and J 8 bases, leaving 14 bases between the germline ends. From germline, CDR1 is KGHSH and CDR2 LQKENI.

V gene TRBV5-6 combines with J gene TRBJ1-1; D is undetermined. The CDR3 totals 12 residues. Germline loops: CDR1 SGHDT, CDR2 YYEEEE. The V end was cut by 2 bases, the J end by 3 bases, with 5 bases between. The CDR3 sequence: CASSFLDTEAFF. CDR3 in DNA: TGTGCCAGCAGCTTCCTTGACACTGAAGCTTTCTTT.

The chain joins TRBV18 to TRBJ2-7, with a tentative D call TRBD2 (5 bases). There are 14 residues in the CDR3. Germline V gene lookup returns CDR1 KGHSH and CDR2 LQKENI. V was shortened by 2 bases and J by 0 bases, with 8 bases between the two germline ends. The CDR3: CASSPGGSSYEQYF. The CDR3 coding sequence is TGTGCCAGCTCACCAGGCGGGTCCTCCTACGAGCAGTACTTC.

This clone was observed a handful of times. The chain has TRBV7-6 and TRBJ1-6, with a weak D call TRBD1 (5 bases). CDR1 and CDR2 (germline): SGHVS, FNYEAQ. There are 16 residues in the CDR3. The ends were cut back, 2 bases at V and 2 bases at J, with 10 bases in the middle. CDR3 amino acids: CASSLSARAYNSPLHF. DNA for the CDR3: TGTGCCAGCAGCTTATCAGCCAGGGCCTATAATTCACCCCTCCACTTT.

This clone was counted only a few times. The rearrangement links TRBV4-3 to TRBJ1-1; D call uncertain. Trimming shortened V by 1 base and J by 3 bases, and 9 bases separated the two germline ends. The CDR3 spans 14 residues. The germline gives CDR1 LGHNA, CDR2 YSLEER. CDR3 sequence (DNA): TGCGCCAGCAGCCAAGTACAGTTTTACACTGAAGCTTTCTTT. Its protein is CASSQVQFYTEAFF.

This clone was found once. The chain carries TRBV18 and TRBJ2-7; tentative D call: TRBD2 (5 bases). CDR1 and CDR2 (germline): KGHSH, LQKENI. This CDR3 is built from 13 residues. Trimming took off 6 bases at V and 3 bases at J, with 12 bases between the two ends. The CDR3 sequence is CASSRPAGYEQYF. CDR3 nucleotide sequence: TGTGCCAGCTCCCGGCCCGCGGGCTACGAGCAGTACTTC.

J is TRBJ2-7 and V is TRBV25-1, with 11 bases that match TRBD1. V was clipped by 6 bases and J by 7 bases; unmatched bases: 8. CDR1 and CDR2 (germline): MGHDK, SYGVNS. CDR3 length equals 14 residues. CDR3 protein: CASRGTGGTAEQYF. The CDR3 DNA reads as TGTGCCAGCAGGGGGACAGGGGGAACCGCGGAGCAGTACTTC.

The J gene is TRBJ2-1, the V gene TRBV21-1; whether TRBD2, the table's D call, matches the DNA was not checked. TRBV21-1 represents a pseudogene. This CDR3 comprises 19 residues. CDR3 loop: CASSTPWVNGRWSYNEQFF. CDR3 nucleotides: TGTGCCAGCAGCACACCTTGGGTTAACGGGAGGTGGTCCTACAATGAGCAGTTCTTC.

A few counts support this clone. The chain combines TRBV7-9 with TRBJ1-1, with 7 bases lining up with TRBD1. V lost 4 bases to trimming and J lost 2 bases; unmatched junction nucleotides: 7. Per germline, CDR1 SEHNR and CDR2 FQNEAQ (reference sequence). CDR3 length: 15 amino acids. The chain's CDR3 is CASSWGQMENTEAFF. The CDR3 DNA sequence: TGTGCCAGCAGCTGGGGACAGATGGAAAACACTGAAGCTTTCTTT.

The chain uses TRBV28 and TRBJ2-7; 8 positions agree with TRBD2. CDR1 MDHEN and CDR2 SYDVKM come from the germline V gene. The CDR3 covers 15 residues. Trimming removed 5 bases from V and 3 bases from J; junction bases left unmatched: 9. CDR3 sequence: CASSRPGLGVYEQYF. The CDR3 DNA reads TGTGCCAGCAGTCGTCCGGGACTAGGAGTCTACGAGCAGTACTTC.

This clone occurred once. The chain uses TRBV7-2 and TRBJ2-5; perhaps TRBD1 as D (6 bases). The J call may not be correct, given that the DNA end is closer to TRBJ2-7. This CDR3 is 14 amino acids long. Germline V gene data show CDR1 as SGHTA and CDR2 as FQGNSA. CDR3 in DNA: TGTGCCAGCAGCTGGATCACAGGGACCTACGAGCAGTACTTC. Translating it yields CASSWITGTYEQYF.

This chain links TRBV15 with TRBJ1-1; D is perhaps TRBD1 (5 bases). The germline CDR1 and CDR2 sequences are LNHNV and YYDKDF (reference sequence). Trimming took off 4 bases at V and 1 base at J, with 10 bases between the two ends. This CDR3 region has 14 residues. As DNA, the CDR3 is TGTGCCACCAGCACCCGTCAGGGGAACACTGAAGCTTTCTTT. Protein sequence: CATSTRQGNTEAFF.